One and the same sample provided the 18 T cell receptor beta chains below, sequenced in a study of blood T cell repertoires in COVID-19. Assay used: immunoSEQ multiplex PCR; TCRdb lists only in-frame clones, some missing. The data contain 150,000 or so clones, less than 95% of them singletons. Material: peripheral blood. The receptors here all came from a man aged 50 to 59 with acute or convalescent COVID-19.

This chain joins TRBV11-2 and TRBJ2-5; D not certain. This CDR3 region has 13 residues. Trimming shortened V by 5 bases and J by 2 bases, and 9 bases separated the two germline ends. CDR1 is SGHAT, CDR2 FQNNGV, per germline. CDR3 loop: CASSRERQETQYF. CDR3 nucleotides: TGTGCCAGCAGCCGAGAACGACAAGAGACCCAGTACTTC.

This clone appeared a few times. The V call is TRBV7-9, the J call TRBJ1-1, with D unresolved. Between the trimmed V and J ends, which lost 1 base and 2 bases, there was a span of 5 bases. In germline, CDR1 is SEHNR, CDR2 FQNEAQ (reference sequence). The CDR3 loop spans 13 amino acids. The DNA of the CDR3 is TGTGCCAGCAGCTTAGGCAGTAACACTGAAGCTTTCTTT. Translation gives CASSLGSNTEAFF.

The chain recombines TRBV4-1 with TRBJ2-3; TRBD1 is a possible D gene (5 bases). This CDR3 spans 17 amino acids. Germline CDR1 and CDR2: MGHRA and YSYEKL. The ends were cut back, 0 bases at V and 4 bases at J, with 17 bases in the middle. CDR3 coding DNA: TGCGCCAGCAGCCAAGAGGGCGGACAAAGGGCCGCAGATACGCAGTATTTT. Translation gives CASSQEGGQRAADTQYF.

This chain links TRBV18 with TRBJ2-3; TRBD2 is a possible D gene (6 bases). V was trimmed by 2 bases and J by 0 bases, leaving 12 bases between them. The CDR3 has 16 residues. The germline CDR1 and CDR2 sequences are KGHSH and LQKENI. DNA of the CDR3: TGTGCCAGCTCACCAGTTGGCGGGGATAGCACAGATACGCAGTATTTT. Translated, it gives CASSPVGGDSTDTQYF.

The chain has TRBV2 and TRBJ2-3; no firm D call. The ends were cut back, 7 bases at V and 3 bases at J, with 5 bases in the middle. The CDR3 is made up of 11 amino acids. Germline-derived CDR1 and CDR2 are SNHLY and FYNNEI. CDR3 sequence (DNA): TGTGCCAGCATTAGAACAGATACGCAGTATTTT. It encodes CASIRTDTQYF. The full variable domain, in which reference TRBV2 and TRBJ2-3 provide the parts outside the CDR3, is EPEVTQTPSHQVTQMGQEVILRCVPISNHLYFYWYRQILGQKVEFLVSFYNNEISEKSEIFDDQFSVERPDGSNFTLKIRSTKLEDSAMYFCASIRTDTQYFGPGTRLTVL.

This clone appeared once. This chain uses TRBV7-9 with TRBJ2-5; a possible D gene is TRBD1 (6 bases). CDR1 and CDR2 from the germline V gene are SEHNR and FQNEAQ (reference sequence). The CDR3 contains 13 residues. Trimming stripped 5 bases from V and 2 bases from J, with 9 bases between. The CDR3 DNA reads TGTGCCAGCAGCCCGGACAGTCAAGAGACCCAGTACTTC. It yields the protein CASSPDSQETQYF. Variable domain in full (rest from reference TRBV7-9 and TRBJ2-5): DTGVSQNPRHKITKRGQNVTFRCDPISEHNRLYWYRQTLGQGPEFLTYFQNEAQLEKSRLLSDRFSAERPKGSFSTLEIQRTEQGDSAMYLCASSPDSQETQYFGPGTRLLVL.

This rearrangement joins TRBV27 to TRBJ1-1; the D is unclear. V lost 6 bases to trimming and J lost 7 bases, with 12 bases between them. The CDR3 totals 12 residues. Germline V gene data show CDR1 as MNHEY and CDR2 as SMNVEV (reference sequence). Here the CDR3 DNA reads TGTGCCAGCAGCCTCGGACGGGGTGAAGCTTTCTTT. This codes for CASSLGRGEAFF.

The chain couples TRBV10-3 to TRBJ2-1, with D possibly being TRBD2 (6 bases). There are 15 residues in the CDR3. The V end was cut by 5 bases, the J end by 7 bases, with 18 bases between. Germline V lookup: CDR1 ENHRY, CDR2 SYGVKD. CDR3: CAISTTSSTPNEQFF. Here the CDR3 DNA reads TGTGCCATCAGTACGACTAGTAGTACCCCAAATGAGCAGTTCTTC.

The CDR3 region has the DNA TGCAGTGTTACAGGGGGCTATGGCTACACCTTC. Encoded protein: CSVTGGYGYTF. The rearrangement joins TRBV20-1 to TRBJ1-2; 8 nucleotides align to TRBD1. The V gene's germline CDR1 is DFQATT and CDR2 SNEGSKA (reference sequence). The CDR3 is made up of 11 amino acids. V shed 7 bases, J shed 4 bases, and the junction held 2 bases outside the gene matches.

A single count supports this clone. This chain connects TRBV27 to TRBJ2-7, with TRBD2 matching over 7 bases. The V and J ends lost 4 bases and 7 bases, in that order; junction bases with no gene match: 10. Germline CDR1 reads MNHEY; CDR2 reads SMNVEV (reference sequence). This CDR3 region has 14 residues. The CDR3 sequence: CASSWYYGAGEQYF. The DNA of the CDR3 is TGTGCCAGCAGTTGGTACTACGGAGCGGGGGAGCAGTACTTC.

The rearrangement links TRBV19 to TRBJ2-7; 11 bases align to TRBD2. CDR3 length: 15 residues. The junction had 10 bases not matched to a gene; V was cut back by 5 bases and J by 7 bases. The germline CDR1 and CDR2 sequences are LNHDA and SQIVND (reference sequence). The CDR3 spells CASSDSGTSGTEQYF. CDR3 DNA: TGTGCCAGTAGTGACTCCGGGACTAGCGGAACTGAGCAGTACTTC.

This clone was picked up one time. This chain uses TRBV7-8 with TRBJ1-1, with D hard to call. The CDR3 loop spans 13 amino acids. Germline loops: CDR1 SGHVS, CDR2 FQNEAQ. The ends were cut back, 3 bases at V and 7 bases at J, with 12 bases in the middle. The CDR3 DNA reads TGTGCCAGCAGCTTCGGACGGGAGGTTGAAGCTTTCTTT. Amino acids: CASSFGREVEAFF.

The genes are TRBV5-8 and TRBJ2-5, with 11 positions matching TRBD1. V shed 4 bases and J 1 base; nucleotides not matched to a gene: 9. Germline CDR1 is SGHTS and CDR2 is YDEGEE. The CDR3 contains 17 residues. The CDR3 DNA reads as TGTGCCAGCAGCCCTGGACAGGGGGCAGGAGCCCAAGAGACCCAGTACTTC. Amino acid sequence: CASSPGQGAGAQETQYF.

The rearrangement joins TRBV7-2 to TRBJ2-2, with D possibly TRBD1 on 6 matching bases. V lost 1 base to trimming and J lost 0 bases, with 6 bases between them. In germline, CDR1 is SGHTA, CDR2 FQGNSA. CDR3 length: 15 amino acids. CDR3 in amino acids: CASSLGQANTGELFF. CDR3 sequence (DNA): TGTGCCAGCAGCTTAGGACAGGCGAACACCGGGGAGCTGTTTTTT.

The genes are TRBV3-1 (or the pseudogene TRBV3-2) and TRBJ1-6; tentatively, D is TRBD1 (5 bases). V lost 4 bases to trimming and J lost 10 bases, with 20 bases between them. The CDR3 has 16 residues. Germline V gene lookup returns CDR1 LGHDT and CDR2 YNNKEL (reference sequence). CDR3 amino acids: CASSRQYAAGKSPLHF. The CDR3 DNA follows: TGTGCCAGCAGCCGACAGTACGCGGCAGGGAAGTCACCCCTCCACTTT.

This clone was recorded only once. V and J are TRBV27 and TRBJ1-3, with D tentatively TRBD1 (6 bases). The CDR3 length is 16 residues. CDR1 and CDR2 from the germline V gene are MNHEY and SMNVEV (reference sequence). The V gene lost 3 bases and the J gene lost 0 bases, with 12 bases spanning the gap. The DNA of the CDR3 is TGTGCCAGCAGTTTTTCCCCAGGGGTCTCTGGAAACACCATATATTTT. Its translation is CASSFSPGVSGNTIYF.

J is TRBJ1-1 and V is TRBV11-2; D is possibly TRBD1 (5 bases). Germline-derived CDR1 and CDR2 are SGHAT and FQNNGV. V was clipped by 4 bases and J by 2 bases, with 14 bases between them. CDR3 size: 15 residues. CDR3 amino acids: CASSSLSGVNTEAFF. The CDR3 region has the DNA TGTGCCAGCAGCTCACTCTCGGGGGTAAACACTGAAGCTTTCTTT.

The genes are TRBV30 and TRBJ1-5, with D possibly matching TRBD1 (6 bases). Germline V gene data show CDR1 as GTSNPN and CDR2 as SVGIG (reference sequence). CDR3 length: 15 amino acids. Trimming left V 3 bases short and J 4 bases short, with 16 bases between. The CDR3 is CAWSSRGRGNQPQHF. CDR3 coding DNA: TGTGCCTGGAGCTCCCGTGGCAGGGGAAATCAGCCCCAGCATTTT.